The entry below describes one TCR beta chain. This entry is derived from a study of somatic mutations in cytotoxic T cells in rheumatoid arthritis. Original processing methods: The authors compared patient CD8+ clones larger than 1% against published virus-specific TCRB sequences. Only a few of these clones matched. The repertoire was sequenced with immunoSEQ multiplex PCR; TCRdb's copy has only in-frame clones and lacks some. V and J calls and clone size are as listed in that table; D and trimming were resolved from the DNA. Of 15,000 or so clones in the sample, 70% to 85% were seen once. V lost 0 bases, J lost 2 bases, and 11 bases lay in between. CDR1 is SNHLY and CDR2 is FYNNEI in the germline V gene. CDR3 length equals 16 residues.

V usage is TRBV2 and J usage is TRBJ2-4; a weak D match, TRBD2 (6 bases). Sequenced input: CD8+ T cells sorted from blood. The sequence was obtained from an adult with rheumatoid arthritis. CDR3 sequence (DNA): TGTGCCAGCAGTGAAGCTACGGGGGTAACCAAAAACATTCAGTACTTC. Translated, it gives CASSEATGVTKNIQYF.